This TCR beta chain was captured by sequencing in a study of blood T cell repertoires in COVID-19. CDR3 length: 12 residues. Germline CDR1 and CDR2: SGHNT and YYREEE (reference sequence). Trimming left V 2 bases short and J 5 bases short, with 7 bases between. This clone was observed a few times. In the authors' workflow: Nucleated cell number was recorded as an estimate derived from reference gene primer amplification. Clones were read by immunoSEQ multiplex PCR, and TCRdb kept only the in-frame ones, dropping some. D and trimming come from the DNA, and the V and J calls and clone size come from that table. The sample carries about 250,000 clones, approximately 85% recorded once.

This receptor was taken from a woman between 50 and 59 years old who had been exposed to COVID-19. The sample comprised PBMCs or T cells enriched from blood (not recorded which). The chain couples TRBV5-4 to TRBJ2-5, with D hard to call. For the CDR3, the DNA is TGTGCCAGCAGCTTACCTGAGGAGACCCAGTACTTC. Its protein product is CASSLPEETQYF.